This TCR beta chain comes out of a study of CD8+ T cells in alopecia areata. As for the study in general: A 6-month period off drug followed tofacitinib, which lasted 6 to 18 months.

The treatment denotes: oral pan-JAK inhibitor, 5-10 mg twice daily. Sorted populations comprised CD4+ and CD8+ T cells obtained from PBMCs. General study findings and limits: Scalp clonality, together with expanded CD8+ clones among the top 100, fell significantly with tofacitinib.

Sequencing relied on a cDNA template that was reverse transcribed from extracted RNA. The protocol was immunoSEQ multiplex PCR, while the TCRdb copy is restricted to in-frame clones and leaves out a portion. The sample includes roughly 280,000 clones, over 45% seen only once; the top ten take about 0.88%. Details on this clone: Antigen specificity is unknown. Other DNA sequences in the sample encode the same CDR3.

Trimming took 3 bases from V and 5 from J, leaving 8 bases between them. This CDR3 contains 14 residues. Germline V gene sequence: CDR1 MNHEY, CDR2 SMNVEV (reference sequence). The chain employs TRBV27 and TRBJ1-6; tentative D call: TRBD1 (6 bases). This TCR was sampled from a human donor with alopecia areata. Material: CD4+ T cells sorted from blood, obtained at roughly week 52, from a patient treated with tofacitinib. Here the CDR3 reads CASSFPGDNSPLHF. The CDR3, as DNA: TGTGCCAGCAGTTTCCCAGGGGATAATTCACCCCTCCACTTT.